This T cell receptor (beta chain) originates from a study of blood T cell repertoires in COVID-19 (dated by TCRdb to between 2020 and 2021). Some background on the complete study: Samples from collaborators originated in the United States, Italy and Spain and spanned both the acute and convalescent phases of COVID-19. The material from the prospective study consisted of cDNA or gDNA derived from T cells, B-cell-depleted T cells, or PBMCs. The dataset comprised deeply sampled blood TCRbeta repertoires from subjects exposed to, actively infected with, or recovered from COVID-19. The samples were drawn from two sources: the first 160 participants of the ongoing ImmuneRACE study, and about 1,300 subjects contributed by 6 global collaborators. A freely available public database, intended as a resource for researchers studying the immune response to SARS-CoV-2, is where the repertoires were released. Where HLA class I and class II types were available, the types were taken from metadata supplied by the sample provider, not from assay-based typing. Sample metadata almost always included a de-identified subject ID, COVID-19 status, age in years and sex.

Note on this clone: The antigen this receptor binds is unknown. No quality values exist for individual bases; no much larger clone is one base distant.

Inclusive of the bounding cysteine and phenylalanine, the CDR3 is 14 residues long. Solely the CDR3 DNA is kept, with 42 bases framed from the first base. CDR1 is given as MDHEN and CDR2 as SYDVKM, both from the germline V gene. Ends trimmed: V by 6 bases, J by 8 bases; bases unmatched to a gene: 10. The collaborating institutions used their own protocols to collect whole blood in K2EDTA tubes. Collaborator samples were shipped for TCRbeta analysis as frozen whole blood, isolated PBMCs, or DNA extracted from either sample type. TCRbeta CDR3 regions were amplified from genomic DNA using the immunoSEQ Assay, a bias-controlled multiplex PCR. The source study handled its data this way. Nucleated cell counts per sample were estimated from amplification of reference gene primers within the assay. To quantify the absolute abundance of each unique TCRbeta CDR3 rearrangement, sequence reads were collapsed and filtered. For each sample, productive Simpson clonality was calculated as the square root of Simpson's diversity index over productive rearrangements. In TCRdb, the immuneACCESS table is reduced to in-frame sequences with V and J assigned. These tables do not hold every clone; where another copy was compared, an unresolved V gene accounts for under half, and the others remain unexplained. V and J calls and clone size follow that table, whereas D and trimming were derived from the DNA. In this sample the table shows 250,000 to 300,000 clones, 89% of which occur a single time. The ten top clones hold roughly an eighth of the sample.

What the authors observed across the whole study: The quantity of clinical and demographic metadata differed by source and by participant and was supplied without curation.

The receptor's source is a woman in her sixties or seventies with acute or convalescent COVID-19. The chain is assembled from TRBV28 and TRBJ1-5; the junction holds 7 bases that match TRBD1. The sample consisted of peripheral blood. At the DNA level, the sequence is TGTGCCAGCAGCAAAACAGGGGCTTTAAAGCCCCAGCATTTT. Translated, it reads CASSKTGALKPQHF.